Shown below are 10 T cell receptor beta chains from a single sample sequenced in a study of OX40 agonist ivuxolimab in advanced cancers. Profiling relied on immunoSEQ multiplex PCR, and the TCRdb table lists in-frame clones only, not all of them. Of over 50,000 clones listed, around 82% were seen once; the top ten hold more than 0.4%. Specimen: CD4+ or CD8+ T cells sorted from blood, collected in a trial of the OX40 agonist ivuxolimab. The receptors shown here come from an adult with an advanced solid tumor such as melanoma, head and neck, liver or kidney cancer.

Comments on this clone: Other nucleotide sequences in the sample specify the same CDR3. V usage is TRBV20-1 and J usage is TRBJ1-2; weak D call: TRBD1 (6 bases). Germline values: CDR1 DFQATT, CDR2 SNEGSKA (reference sequence). V was clipped by 6 bases and J by 12 bases, with 17 bases between them. The CDR3 sequence is 11 residues long. The CDR3 DNA reads as TGCAGTGCGGGGGGGGGCGAGGAAGACACCTTC. This translates into CSAGGGEEDTF.

The chain carries TRBV11-3 and TRBJ2-4; unclear D gene. The V end was cut by 3 bases, the J end by 12 bases, with 15 bases between. Germline CDR1 SGHNT, CDR2 YENEEA. This CDR3 is built from 13 residues. Here the CDR3 DNA reads TGTGCCAGCAGCTTTAACCCTCTGGCCTCTCAGTACTTC. Translated, it gives CASSFNPLASQYF. Supplemented by reference TRBV11-3 and TRBJ2-4, the full variable domain reads EAGVVQSPRYKIIEKKQPVAFWCNPISGHNTLYWYLQNLGQGPELLIRYENEEAVDDSQLPKDRFSAERLKGVDSTLKIQPAELGDSAVYLCASSFNPLASQYFGAGTRLSVL.

This chain joins TRBV11-3 and TRBJ2-2; either TRBD1 or TRBD2 may fit D (5 bases each). The CDR3 totals 17 residues. Germline CDR1 is SGHNT and CDR2 is YENEEA. V was cut by 2 bases and J by 0 bases, with 13 bases left in between. The CDR3 spells CASSLSAGTANTGELFF. The CDR3 coding sequence is TGTGCCAGCAGCTTATCGGCCGGGACGGCGAACACCGGGGAGCTGTTTTTT.

A word on this clone: A junction end diverges from the germline sequence, so it may reflect a read error. The same CDR3 also results from other DNA sequences found in this sample. CDR3 sequence reads: CASSRDRTYGYTF. The CDR3 DNA reads as TGCGCCAGCAGCCGGGACAGAACCTATGGCTACACCTTC. This sequence joins TRBV6-1 and TRBJ1-2; 7 bases map to TRBD1. CDR3 length: 13 amino acids. Germline assignment: CDR1 MNHNS and CDR2 SASEGT.

In this sample, this clone turned up once. J is TRBJ2-7 and V is TRBV7-9; TRBD1 aligns across 8 bases. Germline CDR1 is SEHNR and CDR2 is FQNEAQ (reference sequence). The CDR3 spans 15 residues. V shed 5 bases, J shed 5 bases, and the junction held 11 bases outside the gene matches. In DNA, the CDR3 is TGTGCCAGCAGCCCGAGGACAGGGTTGGCCCACGAGCAGTACTTC. Translating it yields CASSPRTGLAHEQYF. Based on the CDR3 plus reference TRBV7-9 and TRBJ2-7, the full variable domain is DTGVSQNPRHKITKRGQNVTFRCDPISEHNRLYWYRQTLGQGPEFLTYFQNEAQLEKSRLLSDRFSAERPKGSFSTLEIQRTEQGDSAMYLCASSPRTGLAHEQYFGPGTRLTVT.

This clone was detected only once. The chain is built from TRBV7-9 and TRBJ2-3, with TRBD2 matching over 7 bases. V lost 11 bases and J lost 0; bases outside the gene matches: 11. This CDR3 contains 15 residues. The germline gives CDR1 SEHNR, CDR2 FQNEAQ (reference sequence). CDR3 DNA: TGTGCCGGGGGGGTGGCGGCTTCTAGCACAGATACGCAGTATTTT. The encoded protein is CAGGVAASSTDTQYF.

This sequence joins TRBV20-1 and TRBJ2-5; D remains ambiguous. Trimming took 6 bases from V and 5 from J, leaving 10 bases between them. The CDR3 loop spans 11 amino acids. Germline values: CDR1 DFQATT, CDR2 SNEGSKA (reference sequence). CDR3 sequence (DNA): TGCAGTGCCCTCGACGAGGAGACCCAGTACTTC. Protein sequence: CSALDEETQYF.

The chain is built from TRBV6-5 and TRBJ2-2, with D hard to call. Trimming removed 3 bases at V and 6 bases at J, with 11 bases between. Germline loops: CDR1 MNHEY, CDR2 SVGAGI. The CDR3 is 14 amino acids. The CDR3 nucleotides read TGTGCCAGCAGTTATACTCGATTGGCCGGGGAGCTGTTTTTT. Amino acids: CASSYTRLAGELFF.

This chain connects TRBV7-9 to TRBJ2-7; a possible D gene is TRBD2 (5 bases). The CDR3 has 15 residues. The V end was cut by 5 bases, the J end by 5 bases, with 19 bases between. Germline V lookup: CDR1 SEHNR, CDR2 FQNEAQ (reference sequence). The CDR3 reads CASSPAVKPRDEQYF. DNA of the CDR3: TGTGCCAGCAGCCCAGCGGTGAAGCCACGGGACGAGCAGTACTTC.

V usage is TRBV30 and J usage is TRBJ2-1; 13 bases are shared with TRBD2. Germline CDR1 is GTSNPN and CDR2 is SVGIG (reference sequence). CDR3 length equals 17 residues. Germline trimming cut 0 bases from V and 4 bases from J; bases unmatched to any gene: 6. CDR3 region: CAWSVLGLAGRYNEQFF. The CDR3 DNA reads TGTGCCTGGAGTGTACTGGGACTAGCGGGGCGGTACAATGAGCAGTTCTTC.